This record looks at one T cell receptor (beta chain) sequence and its context. Its antigen is unidentified. The sample originates from a study of cytomegalovirus exposure and HLA in healthy donors. Study details: Unique TCRs from HLA-typed donors, 75 million to 100 million of them, were held in an early data release.

Participants comprised healthy donors of bone marrow. The primer mix had 60 Vbeta and 13 Jbeta primers. The method was immunoSEQ multiplex PCR; TCRdb's version includes in-frame clones alone and lacks a portion of them. The data show 170,000 or so clones, with about 69% seen just once and about 3% held by the top ten. Regarding the study as a whole: For cytomegalovirus status, the classifier reportedly gave diagnoses with high specificity and sensitivity. The authors considered a cluster of highly shared sequence variants likely to be a sequencing artifact.

This clonotype was sampled from a male donor in good health and CMV-seronegative. What was sequenced was PBMCs.

In DNA form, the CDR3 reads TGTGCCAGCAGTTACGACAGGGCCTTCTCTGGAAACACCATATATTTT. Translating it yields CASSYDRAFSGNTIYF. The chain links TRBV6-5 to TRBJ1-3, with 7 bases lining up with TRBD1. The CDR3 totals 16 residues. V shed 2 bases and J 0 bases; nucleotides not matched to a gene: 4. The germline CDR1 and CDR2 sequences are MNHEY and SVGAGI.